This T cell receptor (beta chain) comes out of a study of blood T cell repertoires in COVID-19. As for the study in general: The cDNA or gDNA used as material had been derived from T cells, B-cell-depleted T cells, or PBMCs.

Measured with immunoSEQ multiplex PCR; TCRdb has only the in-frame clones, and not every one. The data show around 120,000 clones, 90% seen once. The sample was peripheral blood. The receptor was isolated from a human donor with active COVID-19. The donor label of this sample is uncertain.

The CDR3 coding sequence is TGCGCCAGCAGCCAATTACAGGGTTCTGGAAACATTCAGTACTTC. This encodes CASSQLQGSGNIQYF. This sequence joins TRBV4-1 and TRBJ2-4, with a possible D match to TRBD1 (6 bases). The length of the CDR3 is 15 residues. The V end lost 2 bases, the J end lost 6 bases, and 14 bases lay between the germline ends. The germline V gene has CDR1 MGHRA and CDR2 YSYEKL.